What follows are 20 T cell receptor beta chains derived from one specimen sequenced in a study of T cell responses to AZD1222 COVID-19 vaccine. Clones were sequenced by immunoSEQ multiplex PCR, and TCRdb holds only the in-frame ones, with some missing. The sample yields 78,000 or so clones, around 81% seen once. The material was peripheral blood, obtained 28 days after the second AZD1222 dose. The source of these receptors is an adult who received the AZD1222 COVID-19 vaccine.

This rearrangement joins TRBV5-1 to TRBJ1-2, with D unclear. The V end was cut by 3 bases, the J end by 5 bases, with 11 bases between. This CDR3 is 13 amino acids long. Germline V CDR1 and CDR2: SGHRS, YFSETQ. The CDR3 nucleotides read TGCGCCAGCAGCTCGGACGGAAGATATGGCTACACCTTC. It codes for CASSSDGRYGYTF.

The chain joins TRBV6-5 to TRBJ1-1; D is unresolved. Trimming removed 8 bases from V and 5 bases from J, with 15 bases in between. CDR1 MNHEY and CDR2 SVGAGI come from the germline V gene. CDR3 length: 13 amino acids. The CDR3 DNA reads as TGTGCCAGCGGTCGGTCCGGGGAAACTGAAGCTTTCTTT. Amino acid sequence: CASGRSGETEAFF.

The chain joins TRBV5-5 to TRBJ2-2; TRBD1 might be the D (6 bases). V lost 3 bases, J lost 1 base, and 13 bases lay in between. This CDR3 contains 16 residues. CDR1 and CDR2 from the germline V gene are SGHKS and YYEKEE (reference sequence). The CDR3 loop reads CASSSTGTRNTGELFF. The CDR3 bases are TGTGCCAGCAGCTCAACCGGGACACGGAACACCGGGGAGCTGTTTTTT.

CDR3 coding DNA: TGTGCCAGCAGCCAAGGTGGGCGCTTGGGCTACATTGTCGATGGCTACACCTTC. Translation: CASSQGGRLGYIVDGYTF. V usage is TRBV4-2 and J usage is TRBJ1-2; D uncertain. Germline V gene lookup returns CDR1 LGHNA and CDR2 YNFKEQ. CDR3 length: 18 residues. The ends were cut back, 1 base at V and 6 bases at J, with 24 bases in the middle.

V usage is TRBV7-9 and J usage is TRBJ1-6, with TRBD1 matching 9 bases. Looked up from germline, CDR1 is SEHNR and CDR2 is FQNEAQ (reference sequence). The CDR3 consists of 17 residues. V gave up 4 bases and J gave up 0 bases; unmatched junction bases: 4. CDR3 in amino acids: CASSYTGGSSYNSPLHF. Here the CDR3 DNA reads TGTGCCAGCAGCTATACAGGGGGCAGCTCCTATAATTCACCCCTCCACTTT. Together with reference TRBV7-9 and TRBJ1-6, the CDR3 gives the full variable domain: DTGVSQNPRHKITKRGQNVTFRCDPISEHNRLYWYRQTLGQGPEFLTYFQNEAQLEKSRLLSDRFSAERPKGSFSTLEIQRTEQGDSAMYLCASSYTGGSSYNSPLHFGNGTRLTVT.

This chain uses TRBV28 with TRBJ2-5, with 12 bases that match TRBD1. There are 15 residues in the CDR3. Germline CDR1 MDHEN, CDR2 SYDVKM. Trimming removed 4 bases from V and 4 bases from J; junction bases left unmatched: 4. This CDR3 is CASSYPGQGAETQYF. The CDR3 DNA reads as TGTGCCAGCAGTTATCCGGGACAGGGGGCAGAGACCCAGTACTTC. Using reference TRBV28 and TRBJ2-5 for the parts outside the CDR3, the full variable domain is DVKVTQSSRYLVKRTGEKVFLECVQDMDHENMFWYRQDPGLGLRLIYFSYDVKMKEKGDIPEGYSVSREKKERFSLILESASTNQTSMYLCASSYPGQGAETQYFGPGTRLLVL.

The V call is TRBV9, the J call TRBJ2-3, with TRBD2 as a possible D gene (7 bases). V shed 4 bases and J shed 6 bases, with 15 bases lying between them. The CDR3 spans 14 residues. CDR1 SGDLS and CDR2 YYNGEE come from the germline V gene. In DNA form, the CDR3 reads TGTGCCAGCAGCCTCGAGGGGGGGTTGGATACGCAGTATTTT. Amino acid sequence: CASSLEGGLDTQYF.

The rearrangement uses TRBV29-1 and TRBJ2-7; D is perhaps TRBD1 (6 bases). V was trimmed by 3 bases and J by 1 base, leaving 10 bases between them. The CDR3 has 13 residues. Per the germline V gene, CDR1 is SQVTM and CDR2 is ANQGSEA. Here the CDR3 reads CSVEDRASYEQYF. The DNA of the CDR3 is TGCAGCGTTGAGGACAGAGCTTCCTACGAGCAGTACTTC.

The chain carries TRBV7-2 and TRBJ2-7, with D maybe TRBD1 (6 bases). This CDR3 comprises 13 residues. Trimming pared 5 bases from V and 2 bases from J, leaving 10 bases between. Germline V gene sequence: CDR1 SGHTA, CDR2 FQGNSA. DNA for the CDR3: TGTGCCAGCAGCATAGGACAGCCCTACGAGCAGTACTTC. Protein sequence: CASSIGQPYEQYF.

This clone was observed a single time. The chain is built from TRBV28 and TRBJ2-1; TRBD1 might be the D (6 bases). The CDR3 runs to 13 residues. CDR1 is MDHEN and CDR2 is SYDVKM in the germline V gene. The V and J ends lost 4 bases and 6 bases respectively, with 10 bases between them. CDR3 region: CASSSGARNEQFF. The CDR3 DNA sequence: TGTGCCAGCAGTTCAGGGGCCCGCAATGAGCAGTTCTTC.

The rearrangement joins TRBV12-3 or TRBV12-4 to TRBJ1-2; 9 bases align to TRBD1. With V trimmed by 6 bases and J by 2 bases, 1 base remained unmatched. There are 13 residues in the CDR3. The CDR3 spells CASRGQGNYGYTF. CDR3 in DNA: TGTGCCAGCAGGGGACAGGGCAACTATGGCTACACCTTC.

The CDR3 loop is CASSLVGTEAFF. The CDR3 DNA follows: TGCGCCAGCAGCTTGGTAGGGACTGAAGCTTTCTTT. The chain uses TRBV5-1 and TRBJ1-1; no clear D. The CDR3 totals 12 residues. Germline assignment: CDR1 SGHRS and CDR2 YFSETQ. Trimming left V 0 bases short and J 5 bases short, with 5 bases between.

This clone was counted a few times. The chain recombines TRBV7-9 with TRBJ2-1, with D perhaps TRBD1 (5 bases). Germline V lookup: CDR1 SEHNR, CDR2 FQNEAQ (reference sequence). Trimming removed 5 bases at V and 0 bases at J, with 11 bases between. This CDR3 is 15 amino acids long. CDR3 amino acids: CASSPTESSYNEQFF. CDR3 nucleotides: TGTGCCAGCAGCCCGACAGAGAGCTCCTACAATGAGCAGTTCTTC.

V gene TRBV28 combines with J gene TRBJ2-7; the D call may be TRBD1 or TRBD2 (5 bases each). The CDR3 contains 14 residues. Germline V CDR1 and CDR2: MDHEN, SYDVKM. Trimming left V 11 bases short and J 0 bases short, with 17 bases between. The CDR3 DNA reads as TGTGCCCACGGGGCCCTGTTAAGCTCCTACGAGCAGTACTTC. The encoded protein is CAHGALLSSYEQYF.

The genes are TRBV10-3 and TRBJ2-5; D possibly corresponds to TRBD2 (5 bases). Germline CDR1 ENHRY, CDR2 SYGVKD. The CDR3 has 14 amino acids. Trimming cost V 2 bases and J 1 base, with 8 bases left between them. The CDR3 sequence is CAISERAVQETQYF. CDR3 DNA sequence: TGTGCCATCAGTGAGAGAGCGGTCCAAGAGACCCAGTACTTC.

The chain couples TRBV6-2 or TRBV6-3 to TRBJ1-5, with D uncertain. Between the trimmed V and J ends, which lost 4 bases and 0 bases, there was a span of 10 bases. Germline V gene sequence: CDR1 MNHEY, CDR2 SVGEGT. The CDR3 sequence is 15 residues long. CDR3 sequence: CASSSWARSNQPQHF. In nucleotides, the CDR3 is TGTGCCAGCAGTTCGTGGGCTCGTAGCAATCAGCCCCAGCATTTT.

V usage is TRBV7-9 and J usage is TRBJ1-4; 7 bases line up with TRBD1. With V trimmed by 1 base and J by 4 bases, 6 bases remained unmatched. This CDR3 has 16 residues. The germline V gene has CDR1 SEHNR and CDR2 FQNEAQ (reference sequence). The CDR3 coding sequence is TGTGCCAGCAGCTTAGTCGGGACAGCCATTAATGAAAAACTGTTTTTT. This encodes CASSLVGTAINEKLFF.

The rearrangement uses TRBV6-5 and TRBJ2-7; a weak D match, TRBD2 (5 bases). Germline V CDR1 and CDR2: MNHEY, SVGAGI. The CDR3 length is 12 residues. V lost 2 bases, J lost 6 bases, and 8 bases lay in between. CDR3 in DNA: TGTGCCAGCAGTTACCCCCGGGGCGAGCAGTACTTC. This codes for CASSYPRGEQYF.

This chain uses TRBV4-3 with TRBJ2-3; no clear D. V shed 1 base and J shed 0 bases, with 23 bases lying between them. Germline loops: CDR1 LGHNA, CDR2 YSLEER. This CDR3 is 20 amino acids long. The CDR3 loop is CASSQGVASSGDGSTDTQYF. The CDR3 coding sequence is TGCGCCAGCAGCCAAGGTGTCGCGTCTAGTGGTGATGGGAGCACAGATACGCAGTATTTT.

This rearrangement joins TRBV5-1 to TRBJ1-5; D is ambiguous. Germline V gene sequence: CDR1 SGHRS, CDR2 YFSETQ. The CDR3 length is 16 residues. V shed 0 bases and J shed 4 bases, with 14 bases lying between them. The CDR3 DNA reads TGCGCCAGCAGCTTGGTTCCCGGAGGGAATAATCAGCCCCAGCATTTT. Translating it yields CASSLVPGGNNQPQHF.